This T cell receptor beta chain derives from a study of blood T cell repertoires in COVID-19. Looking at the study overall: The United States, Italy and Spain provided the acute and convalescent COVID-19 samples. T cells, B-cell-depleted T cells, or PBMCs provided the cDNA or gDNA that served as material.

With V trimmed by 0 bases and J by 4 bases, 4 bases remained unmatched. The CDR3 totals 15 residues. CDR1 and CDR2 (germline): SGHAT, FQNNGV. Original analysis: Reference gene primer amplification gave nucleated cell count estimates. The data were produced by immunoSEQ multiplex PCR, yet TCRdb's version contains in-frame clones alone and is incomplete. V, J and clone size were drawn from that table, and D and trimming were deduced from the DNA. Altogether around 150,000 clones are present, around 80% being singletons, with the ten largest covering roughly a fifth. The sample was peripheral blood. This receptor was obtained from a woman at least 80 years old with acute or convalescent COVID-19. The chain is built from TRBV11-2 and TRBJ1-1; 8 bases match TRBD1. Written as DNA, the CDR3 is TGTGCCAGCAGCTTAGACCCAGGGGGCGTCACTGAAGCTTTCTTT. This gives the protein CASSLDPGGVTEAFF.